The 10 T cell receptor beta chains below were found in one sample sequenced in a study of cytomegalovirus exposure and HLA in healthy donors. PCR amplification relied on 60 Vbeta primers (plus 13 Jbeta primers). The assay was immunoSEQ multiplex PCR, and TCRdb's table has in-frame clones only and misses some. Here the sample spans around 180,000 clones, approximately 88% being singletons. The sequenced sample consisted of PBMCs. These receptor sequences come from a boy between 2 and 15 years old in good health and CMV-seronegative.

The gene calls are TRBV6-5 and TRBJ1-3; D possibly corresponds to TRBD1 (5 bases). Germline loops: CDR1 MNHEY, CDR2 SVGAGI. The CDR3 contains 15 residues. V shed 6 bases and J shed 0 bases, with 12 bases lying between them. The CDR3 reads CASSIRGSSGNTIYF. The CDR3 DNA follows: TGTGCCAGCAGCATTCGGGGGAGCTCTGGAAACACCATATATTTT.

V and J are TRBV11-2 and TRBJ2-7; D might be TRBD2 (7 bases). Germline assignment: CDR1 SGHAT and CDR2 FQNNGV. The CDR3 loop spans 16 amino acids. Trimming removed 1 base at V and 0 bases at J, with 13 bases between. CDR3 DNA: TGTGCCAGCAGCTTAGGGGGGGGCGGGAGCTCCTACGAGCAGTACGTC. It translates to CASSLGGGGSSYEQYV.

The chain combines TRBV18 with TRBJ1-2; 8 bases align to TRBD1. The CDR3 length is 15 residues. V was clipped by 5 bases and J by 4 bases; unmatched bases: 9. The germline gives CDR1 KGHSH, CDR2 LQKENI. Here the CDR3 DNA reads TGTGCCAGCTCATATACACAGGGGGTAGTCTATGGCTACACCTTC. Protein: CASSYTQGVVYGYTF.

The gene calls are TRBV29-1 and TRBJ2-2, with TRBD2 as a possible D gene (5 bases). Looked up from germline, CDR1 is SQVTM and CDR2 is ANQGSEA. The V end was cut by 7 bases, the J end by 10 bases, with 16 bases between. This CDR3 is 12 amino acids long. The chain's CDR3 is CSAQLELEELFF. The DNA of the CDR3 is TGCAGCGCTCAACTAGAATTGGAGGAGCTGTTTTTT.

V gene TRBV29-1 combines with J gene TRBJ2-5; 10 bases line up with TRBD1. The junction had 14 bases not matched to a gene; V was cut back by 1 base and J by 3 bases. Germline V gene sequence: CDR1 SQVTM, CDR2 ANQGSEA. This CDR3 comprises 18 residues. CDR3 loop: CSVEGEGRDRGHKETQYF. The CDR3 nucleotides read TGCAGCGTTGAAGGGGAGGGTCGAGACAGGGGGCACAAAGAGACCCAGTACTTC.

This clone was detected a few times. CDR3 loop: CASSQDGSSGKLYNEQFF. The DNA of the CDR3 is TGCGCCAGCAGCCAAGATGGGTCTAGCGGAAAACTATACAATGAGCAGTTCTTC. The chain has TRBV4-3 and TRBJ2-1, with TRBD2 identical over 7 bases. The CDR3 covers 18 residues. Per germline, CDR1 LGHNA and CDR2 YSLEER. Unmatched junction bases numbered 12, after V lost 0 bases and J lost 4 bases.

The chain has TRBV5-4 and TRBJ2-5; the match to TRBD1 covers 11 bases. The CDR3 consists of 15 residues. From germline, CDR1 is SGHNT and CDR2 YYREEE (reference sequence). V lost 1 base to trimming and J lost 9 bases; unmatched junction nucleotides: 8. The CDR3 nucleotides are TGTGCCAGCAGCTTGCGGACAGGGGGCGCCGGAGCCCAGTACTTC. Translation gives CASSLRTGGAGAQYF.

This chain uses TRBV19 with TRBJ1-1; TRBD1 is a possible D gene (5 bases). From germline, CDR1 is LNHDA and CDR2 SQIVND (reference sequence). There are 14 residues in the CDR3. Trimming pared 3 bases from V and 6 bases from J, leaving 14 bases between. The CDR3 region has the DNA TGTGCCAGTAGTATTGAAGGAGGAGGGGCTGAAGCTTTCTTT. Encoded protein: CASSIEGGGAEAFF.

V usage is TRBV5-6 and J usage is TRBJ2-5; 11 nucleotides match TRBD2. V lost 0 bases and J lost 2; bases outside the gene matches: 3. The CDR3 covers 16 residues. CDR1 and CDR2 (germline): SGHDT, YYEEEE. The CDR3 region is CASSLGSGGGQETQYF. The CDR3 DNA reads as TGTGCCAGCAGCTTGGGTAGCGGGGGGGGACAAGAGACCCAGTACTTC.

This clone showed up just a few times. The chain links TRBV6-6 to TRBJ1-2; D is undetermined. Trimming removed 7 bases at V and 8 bases at J, with 17 bases between. This CDR3 spans 13 amino acids. Germline V gene sequence: CDR1 MNHNY, CDR2 SVGAGI (reference sequence). The DNA for the CDR3 is TGTGCCAGCACCTATGCCGTAGTTACGGGCTACACCTTC. Protein sequence: CASTYAVVTGYTF.